The TCR beta chain under discussion was sequenced for a study of response to subunit inactivated influenza vaccine. MiXCR, run by TCRdb on the RT-PCR reads, gives a single entry per CDR3 protein. The sample lists around 570,000 distinct CDR3 sequences; approximately 7.1% were seen once. Germline-derived CDR1 and CDR2 are SNHLY and FYNNEI. V lost 3 bases to trimming and J lost 4 bases, with 13 bases between them. The CDR3 is 15 amino acids. The TCR comes from a man between 50 and 75 years old who received an inactivated influenza vaccine. This chain links TRBV2 with TRBJ1-3, with unresolved D. Sequenced material: PBMCs from blood, taken around 2 years after vaccination. For the CDR3, the DNA is TGTGCCAGCAGTGATCAGCGGGTTTGGGGAAACACCATATATTTT. Residues: CASSDQRVWGNTIYF.